The clone carrying this T cell receptor (beta chain) is a singleton in its sample. This entry is derived from a study of TIL therapy for anti-PD-1-resistant metastatic lung cancer. The time point: pre-treatment sample, taken before nivolumab and TIL therapy. The immunoSEQ assay was v3. TCRdb keeps only in-frame clones here, not all; method: immunoSEQ multiplex PCR. Of about 32,000 clones listed, 74% were seen once; the top ten hold about 3%. The origin of this receptor is a woman between 30 and 80 years old with non-small cell lung cancer. Sequencing used blood, obtained at baseline.

CDR3 bases: TGTGCCAGCAGCCCGCCCGACTCCTACGAGCAGTACTTC. Amino acids: CASSPPDSYEQYF. The rearrangement uses TRBV7-9 and TRBJ2-7, with D unresolved. The CDR3 runs 13 residues. V was pared by 5 bases and J by 0 bases, with 8 bases between. Germline loops: CDR1 SEHNR, CDR2 FQNEAQ (reference sequence). The full variable domain, rest sourced from reference TRBV7-9 and TRBJ2-7, is DTGVSQNPRHKITKRGQNVTFRCDPISEHNRLYWYRQTLGQGPEFLTYFQNEAQLEKSRLLSDRFSAERPKGSFSTLEIQRTEQGDSAMYLCASSPPDSYEQYFGPGTRLTVT.